This T cell receptor beta chain originates from a study of T cells in Graves' hyperthyroidism and ophthalmopathy. As for this clonotype: Its antigen is still unknown.

Trimming at V came to 5 bases and at J to 4 bases, leaving 6 bases not matched to a gene. CDR3 size: 14 residues. Germline V gives CDR1 MNHEY, CDR2 SVGEGT. Authors of the study amplified TCR beta CDR3 regions from RNA transcripts. TCR CDR3 regions were first amplified by RT-PCR with HTBI primers. TCRdb independently ran MiXCR on the multiplex PCR reads; one entry per CDR3 protein. The repertoire holds approximately 210,000 distinct CDR3 sequences, roughly a sixth seen once, with around 50% in the top ten. General study results and limits: Appearing also in blood were most of the thyroid clonotypes expanded above 0.001.

The TCR originated in a man aged 50-59 years with Graves' hyperthyroidism. The source material was blood. The chain uses TRBV6-2 or TRBV6-3 and TRBJ1-2, with TRBD1 matching over 8 bases. The CDR3 region has the DNA TGTGCCAGCAGTCCAGGGGGCCTAGGCTATGGCTACACCTTC. It specifies CASSPGGLGYGYTF.